This TCR beta chain was sequenced in a study of graft-versus-host responses after intestinal transplantation (dated by TCRdb to the early 2020s). In the study overall: Multivisceral, liver-intestinal, or isolated intestinal transplants were received by the recipients. After intestinal transplantation, graft-versus-host and host-versus-graft alloreactive T cell clones were followed in the graft, circulation and bone marrow using bulk TCR-beta CDR3 sequencing. Every recipient was given anti-thymocyte globulin induction, followed by approximately 3 years of maintenance tacrolimus and steroids. To identify alloreactive clones, pre-transplant mixed lymphocyte reaction products were sequenced and then compared with unstimulated pre-transplant donor and recipient T cells. The cohort enrolled 24 intestinal transplant recipients, one of whom was a retransplant, and 3 patients without pretransplant specimens were excluded. Rather than going through the commercial service, samples from a few later patients were sequenced in-house on an Illumina MiSeq and processed with MiXCR. Donor T cell macrochimerism was defined as a peak of at least 4% donor T cells among recipient peripheral blood mononuclear cells.

At the junction V is shortened by 5 bases and J by 15 bases; bases outside the gene matches: 15. The germline V gene (reference sequence) supplies CDR1 WNHNN and CDR2 SYGVQD. The CDR3 spans 15 residues, from the cysteine through the phenylalanine. CDR3 DNA only is kept here, 45 bases in frame from base 1. The time point tag for this specimen amounts to: cells obtained before transplantation from donor or recipient. CD3+CD4+ and CD3+CD8+ populations were FACS-sorted from unstimulated pre-transplant donor and recipient cells taken from spleen or lymph nodes. What the research found in general, with its limitations: Peak levels of circulating GvH clones were associated with declines in HvG clones early after transplant. The relatively low number and heterogeneity of intestinal transplant patients limited the conclusions. In the allografts of patients with donor T cell macrochimerism, GvH to HvG T cell clonal ratios were high. GvH clones turned up in recipient bone marrow, with some appearing earlier in ileal mucosa or blood, a pattern consistent with an intestinal mucosal origin.

Library generation was performed with the immunoSEQ multiplex PCR assay. For most patients, genomic DNA was isolated with the Qiagen DNeasy Blood and Tissue Kit and shipped frozen to Adaptive Biotechnologies for TCR sequencing. High-throughput TCR-beta CDR3 sequencing of genomic DNA from most patients was performed by Adaptive Biotechnologies. As for how the authors treated the data: TCR sequencing data for 15 to 20 patients were retrieved from Adaptive's ImmunoSEQ software; three other patients were processed with MiXCR and VDJtools. To correct CD4 versus CD8 sorting errors, any sequence found in both subsets at a frequency ratio below 5:1 was removed. CDR3 nucleotide sequences shared between donor and recipient were removed because their origin could not be assigned. To be classed as alloreactive, a clone needed at least 2-fold expansion over unstimulated cells and a minimum CFSE-low frequency of 0.002% (template counts) or 0.001% (read counts). Clones detected in sequenced pre-transplant spleen, lymph node, or MLR CFSE-low populations of the donor or recipient were defined as mappable. Cumulative frequency of alloreactive clones was calculated as a percentage of all sequences weighted by copy number. TCRdb's version of the immuneACCESS table is confined to in-frame rearrangements and falls short of the full clone set. An unresolved V gene accounts for under half of the shortfall where checked; the remainder is of unknown origin. V, J and clone size reflect that table, while D and trimming were determined from the DNA. The sample yields over 100,000 clones; just under 95% were counted once. Under 1.5% of the sample is taken by the ten largest.

To note about this clone: It lacks a known antigen. One base away there is no much larger clone; base qualities are not given.

This clonotype originated in a human donor who was the organ donor for an intestinal transplant. This chain is built from TRBV10-1 and TRBJ2-4; 11 bases in the middle match TRBD2. The sequencing used unstimulated CD8+ T cells sorted from spleen or lymph node cells, collected before transplant. The CDR3 loop reads CASSRQSIAGGPGYF. The DNA sequence is as follows: TGCGCCAGCAGTCGCCAATCAATAGCGGGAGGGCCGGGGTACTTC.